This paragraph covers one T cell receptor beta chain sequence. This entry belongs to a study of T cells in Graves' hyperthyroidism and ophthalmopathy. From RNA transcripts, TCR beta CDR3 regions were amplified. Using the HTBI primer set, a first-round RT-PCR was run on the TCR CDR3. One entry per CDR3 protein, called by TCRdb with MiXCR from the multiplex PCR reads. The repertoire holds over 700,000 distinct CDR3 sequences, with around 39% as singletons. The CDR3 totals 13 residues. Trimming took 5 bases from V and 0 from J, leaving 11 bases between them. Germline CDR1 is SQVTM and CDR2 is ANQGSEA. The clonotype originates from a man aged 18 to 30 with Graves' hyperthyroidism. The sample taken for sequencing was blood. The chain uses TRBV29-1 and TRBJ2-7; D may be TRBD1 or TRBD2 (5 bases each). The CDR3 DNA follows: TGCAGCGTTCACAGAGGGACCTCCTACGAGCAGTACTTC. This translates into CSVHRGTSYEQYF.